This T cell receptor (beta chain) is from a study of cytomegalovirus exposure and HLA in healthy donors. Overall study findings and caveats: Prior analysis indicated that the majority of TCR beta V segments exhibited productivity approximately 87% or approximately 30% of the time. It was reported in a later analysis that an Asian-associated ancestry cluster showed fewer N-insertions than the approximately 670-donor mean. The likely explanation for a cluster of highly shared sequence variants was sequencing artifact. Presence/absence results assume similar sequencing depth per donor, which may not hold.

Trimming left V 0 bases short and J 8 bases short, with 24 bases between. This CDR3 has 18 residues. Germline loops: CDR1 SGDLS, CDR2 YYNGEE. The PCR had 60 Vbeta and 13 Jbeta primers. Method: immunoSEQ multiplex PCR; TCRdb's copy keeps in-frame clones and lacks some. Of more than 150,000 clones listed, roughly 75% were seen once; the top ten hold 1%. This clone occurred once. Its antigen remains unidentified. Sequences were obtained from PBMCs. This TCR was recovered from a woman aged 45-65 years in good health and CMV-seropositive. The rearrangement links TRBV9 to TRBJ2-1; D perhaps matches TRBD2 (7 bases). CDR3 sequence reads: CASSVARPGGGAKYEQFF. CDR3 DNA sequence: TGTGCCAGCAGCGTAGCTAGACCCGGAGGGGGGGCCAAGTATGAGCAGTTCTTC.